This entry concerns a single TCR beta chain. Its target is unknown. The treatment denotes: 19 received Ad26.COV2.S at low or high dose, single or two shots; 5 received placebo; per-sample allocation not given. Sampling was performed 63 days after the first vaccine or placebo injection. The protocol was immunoSEQ multiplex PCR, while the TCRdb copy is restricted to in-frame clones and leaves out a portion. This sample carries about 350,000 clones, around 89% of them seen once, and the ten largest clones take 5%. This sample stems from a study of Ad26.COV2.S vaccination and SARS-CoV-2 variants. Study details: Participants got Ad26.COV2.S intramuscularly, once or twice 56 days apart. Findings of the study overall: Whether participants received vaccine or placebo, their non-spike TCR breadth was similar. Possible underestimation of total T cell responses by the TCR breadth and depth analyses was noted. Vaccinated individuals (as opposed to placebo recipients) had higher spike-specific TCR breadth.

Germline CDR1 reads MDHEN; CDR2 reads SYDVKM. There are 14 residues in the CDR3. Trimming took 5 bases from V and 15 from J, leaving 23 bases between them. The input for sequencing was peripheral blood, taken in a trial of Ad26.COV2.S vaccine versus placebo. The J gene is TRBJ2-1, the V gene TRBV28, with a possible D match to TRBD2 (6 bases). The clonotype was recovered from a person aged 18-60 years who received the Ad26.COV2.S COVID-19 vaccine or a placebo. DNA of the CDR3: TGTGCCAGCAGTGCCCACCGCGAGGGAGGAAAGGCGTTCTTC. Translation gives CASSAHREGGKAFF.